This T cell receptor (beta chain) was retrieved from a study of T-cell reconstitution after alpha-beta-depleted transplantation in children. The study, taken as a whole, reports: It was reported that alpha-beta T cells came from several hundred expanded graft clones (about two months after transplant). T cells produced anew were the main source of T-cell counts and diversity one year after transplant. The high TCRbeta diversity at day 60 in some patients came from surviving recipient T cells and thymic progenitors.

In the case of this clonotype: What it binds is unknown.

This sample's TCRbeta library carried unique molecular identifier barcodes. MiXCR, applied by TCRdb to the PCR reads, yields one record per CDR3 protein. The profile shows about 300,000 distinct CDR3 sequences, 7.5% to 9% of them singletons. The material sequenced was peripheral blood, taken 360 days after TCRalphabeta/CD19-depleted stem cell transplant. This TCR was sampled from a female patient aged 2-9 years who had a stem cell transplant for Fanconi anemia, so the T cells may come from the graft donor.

The CDR3 nucleotides read TGTGCCAGCAGCTTATTACGCTCGGCGGGAGGGGGAGGCGACGAGCAGTACTTC. It specifies CASSLLRSAGGGGDEQYF. The chain couples TRBV7-3 to TRBJ2-7, with 9 bases aligning to TRBD2. The CDR3 extends over 18 amino acids. Germline V lookup: CDR1 SGHTA, CDR2 FQGTGA. V was pared by 2 bases and J by 5 bases, with 16 bases of the junction left unmatched.